Below, 5 T cell receptor beta chains from the same sample are listed, as sequenced in a study of human T cells and chemical hapten exposure. Documented time point: pre-sensitization, week 0. The treatment: therapeutic diphenylcyclopropenone sensitization with weekly scalp DPC. TCRdb analysed the RACE reads with MiXCR anew, one entry per CDR3 protein. Of about 120,000 distinct CDR3 sequences listed, roughly 13% are singletons. Sample: whole blood, taken in connection with sensitization to the hapten diphenylcyclopropenone (DPC). The receptors come from a woman aged 18-29 years with alopecia areata. Some clones in this sample may be carry-over from other donors' samples.

This clonotype appeared many times. The chain has TRBV7-2 and TRBJ2-7; possibly TRBD1 for D (5 bases). V shed 1 base and J shed 0 bases, with 10 bases lying between them. Germline CDR1 and CDR2: SGHTA and FQGNSA. The CDR3 covers 15 residues. CDR3 in DNA: TGTGCCAGCAGCTTAGAAGGGGTTAGCTCCTACGAGCAGTACTTC. It is translated as CASSLEGVSSYEQYF.

There are a few counts of this clonotype. This sequence joins TRBV7-9 and TRBJ2-7; D ambiguous. Germline-derived CDR1 and CDR2 are SEHNR and FQNEAQ (reference sequence). Deletions cut 4 bases from V and 5 bases from J, with 9 bases between. This CDR3 comprises 12 residues. DNA of the CDR3: TGTGCCAGCAGCTCCGACGTAGACGAGCAGTACTTC. Protein: CASSSDVDEQYF.

J is TRBJ1-2 and V is TRBV6-5, with D possibly matching TRBD1 (5 bases). Germline V gives CDR1 MNHEY, CDR2 SVGAGI. The V gene lost 5 bases and the J gene lost 2 bases, with 15 bases spanning the gap. The CDR3 is 15 amino acids. This CDR3 reads CASSRGLGENYGYTF. In DNA, the CDR3 is TGTGCCAGCAGTCGCGGACTGGGGGAGAACTATGGCTACACCTTC.

This clonotype was found a few times. The chain carries TRBV7-9 and TRBJ2-7; TRBD1 is a possible D gene (6 bases). V lost 3 bases and J 1 base, leaving 10 bases between the germline ends. Looked up from germline, CDR1 is SEHNR and CDR2 is FQNEAQ (reference sequence). This CDR3 contains 14 residues. CDR3 bases: TGTGCCAGCAGCTTTCAGGACAGTTCCTACGAGCAGTACTTC. Protein: CASSFQDSSYEQYF.

In this sample, this clonotype turned up a few times. The chain links TRBV2 to TRBJ1-2; possibly TRBD1 for D (5 bases). The CDR3 runs to 12 residues. V was pared by 9 bases and J by 3 bases, with 11 bases between. Looked up from germline, CDR1 is SNHLY and CDR2 is FYNNEI. The CDR3, as DNA: TGTGCCAGGGCCGGGACGGACTATGGCTACACCTTC. It translates to CARAGTDYGYTF.